Sequencing of this T cell receptor (beta chain) was carried out in a study of vaccination effects on CD4 cells after COVID-19. Antigen-specific CD4+ T cells were expanded with viral peptide pools in the ViraFEST assay before sequencing. Cultured cells yielded isolated CD4+ T cells after 10 to 11 days. The study found no prior SARS-CoV-2 infection in the vaccine recipients, who tested negative for nucleocapsid antibodies. The germline V and J ends were trimmed by 2 bases and 0 bases, with 17 bases remaining between them. Germline CDR1 GTSNPN, CDR2 SVGIG (reference sequence). The CDR3 length is 17 residues. Assay: immunoSEQ multiplex PCR; the TCRdb copy retains only in-frame clones and omits some. Of just over 20,000 clones in the sample, more than 65% were seen once. Remarks on this clone: Its cognate antigen is unknown.

V gene TRBV30 combines with J gene TRBJ1-5; a weak D match, TRBD1 (5 bases). The specimen comprised CD4+ T cells from PBMCs cultured with HCoV-NL63 spike peptides, sampled before COVID-19 vaccination. This clonotype was sampled from a human donor who received a COVID-19 vaccine. The CDR3 loop is CAWSPGLGTHSNQPQHF. DNA of the CDR3: TGTGCCTGGAGTCCGGGCCTAGGGACTCATAGCAATCAGCCCCAGCATTTT.